One sample yielded the 5 T cell receptor beta chains listed below, sequenced in a study of blood T cell repertoires in COVID-19. Profiling relied on immunoSEQ multiplex PCR, and the TCRdb table lists in-frame clones only, not all of them. The table shows fewer than 500,000 clones, with around 89% occurring only once. The sequenced material came from peripheral blood. The source is a woman aged 25 to 45 with acute or convalescent COVID-19.

The chain combines TRBV7-3 with TRBJ2-1; 8 bases map to TRBD2. The germline CDR1 and CDR2 sequences are SGHTA and FQGTGA. The ends lost 3 bases at V and 4 bases at J; junction bases unmatched: 8. This CDR3 is 16 amino acids long. The CDR3 nucleotides are TGTGCCAGCAGCTTGGGTCCCGAGCGGGGGTACAATGAGCAGTTCTTC. Protein product: CASSLGPERGYNEQFF.

The chain recombines TRBV6-1 with TRBJ2-5; 9 bases match TRBD2. The germline V gene has CDR1 MNHNS and CDR2 SASEGT. The CDR3 spans 15 residues. The J segment lost 4 bases and the V segment lost 2 bases, leaving 5 bases of the junction unmatched. CDR3 sequence: CASSEMRGGLETQYF. CDR3 DNA sequence: TGTGCCAGCAGTGAAATGCGGGGGGGCCTAGAGACCCAGTACTTC.

The chain is built from TRBV7-9 and TRBJ2-7; D is perhaps TRBD2 (7 bases). V was cut by 7 bases and J by 6 bases, with 19 bases left in between. This CDR3 has 14 amino acids. CDR1 and CDR2 from the germline V gene are SEHNR and FQNEAQ (reference sequence). The CDR3, as DNA: TGTGCCAGCAATGGGGGGGCGATCCCCCGCGAGCAGTACTTC. Amino acid sequence: CASNGGAIPREQYF.

A note on this clone: This may come from a read error, since a much larger clone is one base off. The chain is built from TRBV7-8 and TRBJ2-2; 11 bases are shared with TRBD2. With 1 base clipped from V and 1 base from J, the junction kept 8 bases outside the gene matches. The CDR3 is 19 residues long. Germline V gene sequence: CDR1 SGHVS, CDR2 FQNEAQ. In DNA, the CDR3 is TGTGCCAGCAGCTTAGGCATTTCTAGCGGGGGGATGAACACCGGGGAGCTGTTTTTT. It encodes CASSLGISSGGMNTGELFF.

The chain links TRBV6-5 to TRBJ1-1, with D perhaps matching TRBD1 (5 bases). Germline-derived CDR1 and CDR2 are MNHEY and SVGAGI. The V end lost 3 bases, the J end lost 6 bases, and 8 bases lay between the germline ends. CDR3 length equals 12 residues. The CDR3 region is CASSYGGAEAFF. As DNA, the CDR3 is TGTGCCAGCAGTTATGGAGGGGCTGAAGCTTTCTTT.